The 32 T cell receptor beta chains listed next were all sequenced from one sample in a study of cytomegalovirus exposure and HLA in healthy donors. It was with 60 Vbeta and 13 Jbeta primers that the PCR ran. Measured with immunoSEQ multiplex PCR; TCRdb has only the in-frame clones, and not every one. The sample lists about 120,000 clones; approximately 80% were seen once. The sequenced material came from PBMCs. The origin of the receptors is a human donor in good health.

The chain couples TRBV9 to TRBJ1-2; 9 bases align to TRBD1. After removal of 3 bases from V and 3 bases from J, the junction contained 9 bases not matched to a gene. Per the germline V gene, CDR1 is SGDLS and CDR2 is YYNGEE. This CDR3 has 16 amino acids. The CDR3 here is CASSDPQGALDYGYTF. CDR3 DNA sequence: TGTGCCAGCAGCGATCCACAGGGGGCGCTGGACTATGGCTACACCTTC. The full variable domain, with the rest looked up from reference TRBV9 and TRBJ1-2, is DSGVTQTPKHLITATGQRVTLRCSPRSGDLSVYWYQQSLDQGLQFLIQYYNGEERAKGNILERFSAQQFPDLHSELNLSSLELGDSALYFCASSDPQGALDYGYTFGSGTRLTVV.

The chain employs TRBV2 and TRBJ2-1; TRBD2 matches at 12 bases. Germline-derived CDR1 and CDR2 are SNHLY and FYNNEI. CDR3 length equals 15 residues. J gave up 8 bases and V 6 bases, and 8 bases lay outside the gene matches. The CDR3 here is CASRYETSGRDEQFF. The CDR3 bases are TGTGCCAGCAGGTACGAGACTAGCGGGAGAGATGAGCAGTTCTTC.

The rearrangement uses TRBV27 and TRBJ1-6, with a tentative D call TRBD1 (5 bases). The CDR3 is made up of 16 amino acids. Germline assignment: CDR1 MNHEY and CDR2 SMNVEV (reference sequence). V shed 6 bases and J shed 9 bases, with 21 bases lying between them. The CDR3 DNA is TGTGCCAGCAGCCCTGCCCAGGGTGTAGGAGTTTCACCCCTCCACTTT. Its protein product is CASSPAQGVGVSPLHF.

The chain is built from TRBV21-1 and TRBJ2-7; TRBD2, the table's D call, lacks a check against the DNA. TRBV21-1 represents a pseudogene. The CDR3 extends over 22 amino acids. The CDR3 region is CASSKSYRTTSGRAATPYEQYF. CDR3 sequence (DNA): TGTGCCAGCAGCAAAAGTTATCGGACGACTAGCGGCCGGGCTGCTACACCCTACGAGCAGTACTTC.

The chain has TRBV9 and TRBJ1-3; 11 nucleotides match TRBD1. CDR1 and CDR2 from the germline V gene are SGDLS and YYNGEE. The CDR3 is 16 amino acids. Unmatched junction bases numbered 6, after V lost 4 bases and J lost 3 bases. CDR3 nucleotide sequence: TGTGCCAGCAGCCAACGGGACAGGGGGAATGGAAACACCATATATTTT. Translated: CASSQRDRGNGNTIYF. The full variable domain, rest sourced from reference TRBV9 and TRBJ1-3, is DSGVTQTPKHLITATGQRVTLRCSPRSGDLSVYWYQQSLDQGLQFLIQYYNGEERAKGNILERFSAQQFPDLHSELNLSSLELGDSALYFCASSQRDRGNGNTIYFGEGSWLTVV.

The chain has TRBV18 and TRBJ1-3; D is unclear. V was clipped by 4 bases and J by 1 base, with 17 bases between them. The CDR3 extends over 17 amino acids. CDR1 is KGHSH, CDR2 LQKENI, per germline. The DNA for the CDR3 is TGTGCCAGCTCACTCGGAGTTCTTCGGGGATCTGGAAACACCATATATTTT. Its protein is CASSLGVLRGSGNTIYF.

The chain combines TRBV10-3 with TRBJ1-5; TRBD1 aligns across 7 bases. This CDR3 has 15 amino acids. V lost 4 bases to trimming and J lost 3 bases; unmatched junction nucleotides: 6. Germline assignment: CDR1 ENHRY and CDR2 SYGVKD. The CDR3 DNA sequence: TGTGCCATCAGTGCAGACAGGGTACCCAATCAGCCCCAGCATTTT. Encoded protein: CAISADRVPNQPQHF.

This rearrangement joins TRBV5-1 to TRBJ2-1, with a tentative D call TRBD1 (5 bases). Trimming took off 4 bases at V and 3 bases at J, with 17 bases between the two ends. Germline V gives CDR1 SGHRS, CDR2 YFSETQ. This CDR3 region has 16 residues. This CDR3 reads CASSPPTVGYYNEQFF. CDR3 sequence (DNA): TGCGCCAGCAGCCCTCCGACAGTAGGGTACTACAATGAGCAGTTCTTC.

Written as DNA, the CDR3 is TGTGCCAGCAGTGAAGCGGACTTAGCGGCGTTAGATACGCAGTATTTT. As protein: CASSEADLAALDTQYF. This rearrangement joins TRBV6-1 to TRBJ2-3; D may be TRBD2 (6 bases). This CDR3 contains 16 residues. Trimming cost V 0 bases and J 5 bases, with 15 bases left between them. Germline-derived CDR1 and CDR2 are MNHNS and SASEGT.

This clone was observed a handful of times. The V and J genes are TRBV25-1 and TRBJ2-3; the D gene is possibly TRBD2 (6 bases). This CDR3 is built from 18 residues. Germline loops: CDR1 MGHDK, CDR2 SYGVNS. V lost 7 bases, J lost 4 bases, and 27 bases lay in between. This CDR3 reads CASTRVYGTSWGADTQYF. CDR3 nucleotides: TGTGCCAGCACTAGAGTCTACGGAACTAGCTGGGGCGCAGATACGCAGTATTTT.

The chain links TRBV19 to TRBJ2-1, with 9 nucleotides matching TRBD2. This CDR3 is 14 amino acids long. The germline gives CDR1 LNHDA, CDR2 SQIVND (reference sequence). With 2 bases clipped from V and 4 bases from J, the junction kept 0 bases outside the gene matches. CDR3 sequence: CASSITSGYNEQFF. The CDR3 bases are TGTGCCAGTAGTATAACTAGCGGGTACAATGAGCAGTTCTTC.

The chain joins TRBV19 to TRBJ2-1; 13 nucleotides align to TRBD2. Trimming cost V 1 base and J 7 bases; bases outside gene matches: 7. CDR3 length: 17 residues. Germline V CDR1 and CDR2: LNHDA, SQIVND (reference sequence). The CDR3: CASSIVKTSGRLNEQFF. The CDR3 DNA is TGTGCCAGTAGTATAGTGAAGACTAGCGGGAGGCTAAATGAGCAGTTCTTC.

This sequence joins TRBV28 and TRBJ2-5; 9 nucleotides align to TRBD1. J gave up 5 bases and V 8 bases, and 15 bases lay outside the gene matches. Germline-derived CDR1 and CDR2 are MDHEN and SYDVKM. The CDR3 sequence is 16 residues long. As DNA, the CDR3 is TGTGCCAGCCTTTGGTCTCGACAGGGGGTCTTCGAGACCCAGTACTTC. It translates to CASLWSRQGVFETQYF.

This chain links TRBV7-2 with TRBJ2-7; D unclear. Germline V CDR1 and CDR2: SGHTA, FQGNSA. V was cut by 1 base and J by 9 bases, with 19 bases left in between. The CDR3 has 15 residues. In DNA, the CDR3 is TGTGCCAGCAGCTTAGGGGCGCAGGTTGGTTTAGGGCAGTACTTC. Translated, it gives CASSLGAQVGLGQYF.

The chain couples TRBV5-4 to TRBJ2-1, with D uncertain. This CDR3 is 12 amino acids long. The germline gives CDR1 SGHNT, CDR2 YYREEE (reference sequence). Trimming stripped 0 bases from V and 7 bases from J, with 5 bases between. The chain's CDR3 is CASSLGANEQFF. CDR3 DNA: TGTGCCAGCAGCTTGGGAGCTAATGAGCAGTTCTTC.

This clone appeared a few times. This chain links TRBV21-1 with TRBJ2-7; TRBD2, as called in the table, went unchecked against the DNA. TRBV21-1 is a listed pseudogene. The CDR3 length is 14 residues. The chain's CDR3 is CASRILAGGYEQYF. For the CDR3, the DNA is TGTGCCAGCAGAATACTAGCGGGAGGCTACGAGCAGTACTTC.

In its sample, this clone was seen a few times. V usage is TRBV6-1 and J usage is TRBJ2-4, with 13 bases that match TRBD2. The V gene end was trimmed by 5 bases and the J gene end by 8 bases; junction bases not matched to a gene: 3. The CDR3 length is 14 residues. The V gene's germline CDR1 is MNHNS and CDR2 SASEGT. The CDR3 DNA sequence: TGTGCCAGCAGTCGGACTAGCGGGAGTTACATTCAGTACTTC. Residues: CASSRTSGSYIQYF.

The chain employs TRBV7-8 and TRBJ1-2; no firm D call. Germline V gene data show CDR1 as SGHVS and CDR2 as FQNEAQ. The V end was cut by 5 bases, the J end by 8 bases, with 12 bases between. CDR3 length: 12 amino acids. The CDR3 nucleotides read TGTGCCAGCAGCCTCGATTCCAGGGGCTACACCTTC. This encodes CASSLDSRGYTF.

The CDR3 DNA is TGTGCCAGCAGCTCCTATGGGACAGGGCCCTATAATTCACCCCTCCACTTT. This encodes CASSSYGTGPYNSPLHF. The J gene is TRBJ1-6, the V gene TRBV7-9, with 9 bases that match TRBD1. V lost 4 bases, J lost 2 bases, and 6 bases stayed unmatched. The CDR3 loop spans 17 amino acids. Germline V gene sequence: CDR1 SEHNR, CDR2 FQNEAQ (reference sequence).

V usage is TRBV7-2 and J usage is TRBJ2-5; 15 nucleotides align to TRBD2. The CDR3 extends over 16 amino acids. The germline V gene encodes CDR1 SGHTA and CDR2 FQGNSA. Trimming cost V 5 bases and J 5 bases; bases outside gene matches: 6. The CDR3 here is CASSGKGLAGGETQYF. CDR3 bases: TGTGCCAGCAGCGGGAAGGGACTAGCGGGAGGTGAGACCCAGTACTTC.

The CDR3 loop is CASHRGGGQPQHF. The CDR3 region has the DNA TGTGCCAGTCATCGAGGGGGCGGGCAGCCCCAGCATTTT. The chain uses TRBV19 and TRBJ1-5; 7 bases are shared with TRBD1. Germline V gives CDR1 LNHDA, CDR2 SQIVND (reference sequence). Germline trimming cut 8 bases from V and 7 bases from J; bases unmatched to any gene: 8. The CDR3 has 13 residues. The full variable domain, rest sourced from reference TRBV19 and TRBJ1-5, is DGGITQSPKYLFRKEGQNVTLSCEQNLNHDAMYWYRQDPGQGLRLIYYSQIVNDFQKGDIAEGYSVSREKKESFPLTVTSAQKNPTAFYLCASHRGGGQPQHFGDGTRLSIL.

As regards this clone: The sample contains more than one DNA sequence encoding this CDR3. The CDR3: CASSPGETRDYEQYF. As DNA, the CDR3 is TGCGCCAGCAGTCCGGGAGAGACCCGAGATTACGAGCAGTACTTC. The rearrangement joins TRBV10-2 to TRBJ2-7; tentatively, D is TRBD2 (6 bases). Germline CDR1 reads WSHSY; CDR2 reads SAAADI. This CDR3 has 15 residues. V was cut by 5 bases and J by 4 bases, with 18 bases left in between.

This chain uses TRBV28 with TRBJ1-4; D is unresolved. Trimming took 1 base from V and 3 from J, leaving 9 bases between them. The CDR3 is 15 residues long. CDR1 is MDHEN, CDR2 SYDVKM, per germline. The CDR3 loop reads CASSLLGRANEKLFF. The CDR3 region has the DNA TGTGCCAGCAGTTTATTGGGGAGAGCTAATGAAAAACTGTTTTTT.

This clone was seen just once. The chain links TRBV14 to TRBJ1-6; 7 bases are a match to TRBD1. Germline loops: CDR1 SGHDN, CDR2 FVKESK. V shed 4 bases and J 8 bases; nucleotides not matched to a gene: 8. The CDR3 is 15 residues long. The CDR3 sequence is CASSPRDRDHSPLHF. CDR3 coding DNA: TGTGCCAGCAGCCCCCGGGACAGAGACCATTCACCCCTCCACTTT. Supplemented by reference TRBV14 and TRBJ1-6, the full variable domain reads EAGVTQFPSHSVIEKGQTVTLRCDPISGHDNLYWYRRVMGKEIKFLLHFVKESKQDESGMPNNRFLAERTGGTYSTLKVQPAELEDSGVYFCASSPRDRDHSPLHFGNGTRLTVT.

The V and J genes are TRBV5-1 and TRBJ2-1; 8 positions match TRBD2. J gave up 10 bases and V 5 bases, and 17 bases lay outside the gene matches. Germline V gives CDR1 SGHRS, CDR2 YFSETQ. This CDR3 spans 16 amino acids. Written as DNA, the CDR3 is TGCGCCAGCAGTTTGAATAGCGGGACGCCCATGGGGGAGCAGTTCTTC. The encoded protein is CASSLNSGTPMGEQFF.

V usage is TRBV5-6 and J usage is TRBJ2-3; TRBD2 matches at 15 bases. This CDR3 comprises 16 residues. The V gene's germline CDR1 is SGHDT and CDR2 YYEEEE. V lost 2 bases, J lost 6 bases, and 4 bases stayed unmatched. CDR3 DNA sequence: TGTGCCAGCAGCTTCCGTGGACTAGCGGGAGGGGATACGCAGTATTTT. This codes for CASSFRGLAGGDTQYF.

V and J are TRBV6-6 and TRBJ2-3, with 9 bases aligning to TRBD1. This CDR3 comprises 15 residues. The germline V gene has CDR1 MNHNY and CDR2 SVGAGI (reference sequence). With V trimmed by 2 bases and J by 5 bases, 5 bases remained unmatched. The DNA for the CDR3 is TGTGCCAGCAGTTACCCCCGGACAGGGGAAGATACGCAGTATTTT. Encoded protein: CASSYPRTGEDTQYF.

Written as DNA, the CDR3 is TGTGCCAGCAGCCCCACAGGGACCTATGGCTACACCTTC. Encoded protein: CASSPTGTYGYTF. The V gene is TRBV11-2, the J gene TRBJ1-2; tentative D call: TRBD1 (6 bases). The V gene lost 5 bases and the J gene lost 4 bases, with 11 bases spanning the gap. There are 13 residues in the CDR3. Germline assignment: CDR1 SGHAT and CDR2 FQNNGV.

This sequence joins TRBV9 and TRBJ2-7; 11 bases are a match to TRBD2. Trimming cost V 2 bases and J 5 bases; bases outside gene matches: 0. Germline lookup yields CDR1 SGDLS and CDR2 YYNGEE. CDR3 length: 13 residues. In DNA form, the CDR3 reads TGTGCCAGCAGCGTTAGCGGGAGGGACGAGCAGTACTTC. Protein: CASSVSGRDEQYF.

J is TRBJ2-7 and V is TRBV5-1, with TRBD2 as a possible D gene (6 bases). The length of the CDR3 is 15 residues. The germline CDR1 and CDR2 sequences are SGHRS and YFSETQ. Trimming cost V 0 bases and J 7 bases, with 17 bases left between them. DNA for the CDR3: TGCGCCAGCAGCTTGGATGACCGGCGGGCGGGGGAGCAGTACTTC. The encoded protein is CASSLDDRRAGEQYF. Together with reference TRBV5-1 and TRBJ2-7, the CDR3 gives the full variable domain: KAGVTQTPRYLIKTRGQQVTLSCSPISGHRSVSWYQQTPGQGLQFLFEYFSETQRNKGNFPGRFSGRQFSNSRSEMNVSTLELGDSALYLCASSLDDRRAGEQYFGPGTRLTVT.

This clone was found a few times. The chain has TRBV21-1 and TRBJ2-2; the D call of TRBD1 is as the table states it, not checked on the DNA. TRBV21-1 is a documented pseudogene. The CDR3 sequence is 18 residues long. The CDR3 nucleotides read TGTGCCAGCAGCAAAGGCGTAGGGGCTCAGGGGGACACCGGGGAGCTGTTTTTT. Translation gives CASSKGVGAQGDTGELFF.

The gene calls are TRBV6-6 and TRBJ1-1; possible D gene TRBD1, 5 bases. This CDR3 has 14 residues. Trimming took off 6 bases at V and 0 bases at J, with 11 bases between the two ends. The germline V gene has CDR1 MNHNY and CDR2 SVGAGI (reference sequence). In DNA form, the CDR3 reads TGTGCCAGCAGCTTTGGGACTCTGAACACTGAAGCTTTCTTT. Protein product: CASSFGTLNTEAFF.